Presented here are 5 T cell receptor beta chains from one specimen sequenced in a study of blood T cell repertoires in COVID-19. This table comes from immunoSEQ multiplex PCR, and its TCRdb copy is limited to in-frame clones, with some not included. The repertoire holds roughly 160,000 clones, less than 85% seen once, with around 3% in the top ten. Specimen: peripheral blood. Receptor source: a woman aged 80 or over with acute or convalescent COVID-19.

This clone was counted between two and nine times. The chain combines TRBV10-1 with TRBJ2-1; D not certain. CDR3 length equals 12 residues. The germline CDR1 and CDR2 sequences are WNHNN and SYGVQD (reference sequence). Trimming took 8 bases from V and 10 from J, leaving 15 bases between them. The CDR3 DNA reads TGCGCCAGCTCACCTAATAATGCGGAGCAGTTCTTC. This gives the protein CASSPNNAEQFF.

The chain joins TRBV28 to TRBJ2-3; possibly TRBD1 for D (5 bases). V was clipped by 0 bases and J by 0 bases, with 10 bases between them. The CDR3 is 16 amino acids. Germline CDR1 MDHEN, CDR2 SYDVKM. As DNA, the CDR3 is TGTGCCAGCAGTTTATGGGGGCCAGCTAGCACAGATACGCAGTATTTT. This codes for CASSLWGPASTDTQYF.

The rearrangement links TRBV5-6 to TRBJ2-2, with TRBD1 matching over 7 bases. Trimming removed 4 bases from V and 4 bases from J; junction bases left unmatched: 10. Per the germline V gene, CDR1 is SGHDT and CDR2 is YYEEEE. CDR3 length equals 16 residues. In nucleotides, the CDR3 is TGTGCCAGCAGCATGGCGACACAGGGGTTCACCGGGGAGCTGTTTTTT. Protein sequence: CASSMATQGFTGELFF.

The chain couples TRBV6-5 to TRBJ2-3; 12 nucleotides align to TRBD2. J lost 5 bases, V lost 5 bases, and 5 bases had no gene match. CDR1 is MNHEY, CDR2 SVGAGI, per germline. CDR3 length equals 15 residues. The CDR3 DNA sequence: TGTGCCAGCAGTAGGACTAGCGGGATAGTAGATACGCAGTATTTT. Protein sequence: CASSRTSGIVDTQYF.

The chain links TRBV24-1 to TRBJ2-1; 10 bases fit TRBD1. The junction had 7 bases not matched to a gene; V was cut back by 5 bases and J by 4 bases. The CDR3 is 16 residues long. Per germline, CDR1 KGHDR and CDR2 SFDVKD. The CDR3 spells CATSARRTGGYNEQFF. Here the CDR3 DNA reads TGTGCCACCAGTGCCCGCCGGACAGGGGGTTACAATGAGCAGTTCTTC.